This T cell receptor beta chain was documented in a study of OX40 agonist ivuxolimab in advanced cancers. Looking at the study overall: Patients in dose escalation had liver, melanoma, kidney or head and neck cancers.

The method was immunoSEQ multiplex PCR; TCRdb's version includes in-frame clones alone and lacks a portion of them. The sample has roughly 63,000 clones, 86% seen once; the top ten hold about 1.2%. The CDR3 is made up of 12 amino acids. Trimming took off 2 bases at V and 4 bases at J, with 8 bases between the two ends. Per the germline V gene, CDR1 is GTSNPN and CDR2 is SVGIG (reference sequence). This clone has more than one count but fewer than ten. The J gene is TRBJ1-1, the V gene TRBV30; a possible D gene is TRBD1 (5 bases). This specimen was CD4+ or CD8+ T cells sorted from blood, taken in a trial of the OX40 agonist ivuxolimab. The sequence was collected from an adult with an advanced solid tumor such as melanoma, head and neck, liver or kidney cancer. The DNA for the CDR3 is TGTGCCTGGAGTCGGGGGATCACTGAAGCTTTCTTT. Its translation is CAWSRGITEAFF.